This T cell receptor beta chain was obtained from a study of blood T cells in healthy people across ages. A sample-barcoded 5' primer and a J-beta primer mix were used in a second PCR of roughly 6 to 11 cycles. TCRdb used MiXCR to reprocess the 5' RACE reads, holding one entry per CDR3 protein. The table shows about 1.4 million distinct CDR3 sequences, with approximately 59% occurring only once. No fewer than 6 million PBMCs went into each sample. Findings of the study overall: Versus aged donors, long-lived donors had higher diversity and more naive CD4+ cells. There was a strong correlation between TCR beta diversity and naive T cell percentage.

Note on this clonotype: The target antigen is unknown.

V lost 5 bases to trimming and J lost 3 bases, with 22 bases between them. CDR1 and CDR2 (germline): SGHVS, FNYEAQ. The CDR3 has 17 amino acids. This TCR derives from a man in his late teens or twenties in good health. The rearrangement links TRBV7-6 to TRBJ1-1; TRBD1 might be the D (6 bases). Sequenced sample: blood. CDR3: CASSLLGATGRHTEAFF. In DNA, the CDR3 is TGTGCCAGCAGCCTCTTGGGGGCTACGGGAAGACACACTGAAGCTTTCTTT.